The 18 T cell receptor beta chains in this list originate from one sample, sequenced in a study of OX40 agonist ivuxolimab in advanced cancers. Profiling relied on immunoSEQ multiplex PCR, and the TCRdb table lists in-frame clones only, not all of them. This table holds 53,000 or so clones, 70% to 90% found once. The sequenced sample was CD4+ or CD8+ T cells sorted from blood, obtained in a trial of the OX40 agonist ivuxolimab. The source is an adult with an advanced solid tumor such as melanoma, head and neck, liver or kidney cancer.

The V gene is TRBV6-1, the J gene TRBJ2-7; 8 nucleotides match TRBD1. The V gene end was trimmed by 10 bases and the J gene end by 5 bases; junction bases not matched to a gene: 13. Germline values: CDR1 MNHNS, CDR2 SASEGT. This CDR3 region has 14 residues. The CDR3 region has the DNA TGTGCCACGGCCCGTCGACAGGGGCAAGACGAGCAGTACTTC. This gives the protein CATARRQGQDEQYF.

This clone was counted between two and nine times. Within the sample, other DNA sequences also encode this same CDR3. The rearrangement links TRBV20-1 to TRBJ1-1; D is unresolved. Trimming cost V 6 bases and J 0 bases, with 5 bases left between them. The CDR3 contains 11 residues. From germline, CDR1 is DFQATT and CDR2 SNEGSKA (reference sequence). This CDR3 is CSATMNTEAFF. As DNA, the CDR3 is TGCAGTGCGACGATGAACACTGAAGCTTTCTTT.

The J gene is TRBJ1-1, the V gene TRBV5-5; D gene ambiguous. There are 13 residues in the CDR3. V gave up 2 bases and J gave up 1 base, with 6 bases separating them. Germline lookup yields CDR1 SGHKS and CDR2 YYEKEE (reference sequence). As DNA, the CDR3 is TGTGCCAGCAGCTTCAAGAGGAACACTGAAGCTTTCTTT. The encoded protein is CASSFKRNTEAFF.

The table lists this clone with a few counts. The genes are TRBV19 and TRBJ2-4; 8 nucleotides line up with TRBD1. Germline V gives CDR1 LNHDA, CDR2 SQIVND (reference sequence). The junction had 11 bases not matched to a gene; V was cut back by 4 bases and J by 3 bases. The CDR3 runs to 17 residues. CDR3 sequence (DNA): TGTGCCAGTAGTAAGGGACAGGTGGGGGCCGACAAAAACATTCAGTACTTC. As protein: CASSKGQVGADKNIQYF.

V gene TRBV5-1 combines with J gene TRBJ2-7; tentative D call: TRBD1 (5 bases). The germline V and J ends were trimmed by 2 bases and 0 bases, with 15 bases remaining between them. CDR3 length: 16 amino acids. Germline CDR1 and CDR2: SGHRS and YFSETQ. The CDR3: CASSLSRDPGSYEQYF. The DNA of the CDR3 is TGCGCCAGCAGCTTAAGCAGGGATCCAGGCTCCTACGAGCAGTACTTC.

The V and J genes are TRBV7-9 and TRBJ2-1; 8 bases map to TRBD1. Trimming took 6 bases from V and 2 from J; bases not matched to a gene: 3. The CDR3 has 14 amino acids. Germline loops: CDR1 SEHNR, CDR2 FQNEAQ (reference sequence). CDR3: CASRSGGPYNEQFF. The CDR3 region has the DNA TGTGCCAGCAGATCAGGGGGCCCCTACAATGAGCAGTTCTTC.

The rearrangement joins TRBV20-1 to TRBJ2-5, with 7 nucleotides matching TRBD2. J was trimmed by 9 bases and V by 7 bases; bases with no gene match: 8. This CDR3 has 11 residues. The V gene's germline CDR1 is DFQATT and CDR2 SNEGSKA (reference sequence). In DNA, the CDR3 is TGCAGTGTACCGGGACTACGGGCCCAGTACTTC. This sequence encodes CSVPGLRAQYF.

This chain's CDR3 is CASSEQENTEAFF. The CDR3 DNA follows: TGTGCCAGCAGTGAACAAGAGAACACTGAAGCTTTCTTT. The rearrangement links TRBV2 to TRBJ1-1; D gene uncertain. V dropped 2 bases and J dropped 1 base, with 5 bases sitting between them. The CDR3 consists of 13 residues. Germline V gene lookup returns CDR1 SNHLY and CDR2 FYNNEI.

This rearrangement joins TRBV6-5 to TRBJ2-3; D may be TRBD1 or TRBD2 (5 bases each). This CDR3 comprises 15 residues. V gave up 2 bases and J gave up 3 bases, with 12 bases separating them. Germline CDR1 is MNHEY and CDR2 is SVGAGI. The CDR3 DNA reads TGTGCCAGCAGTTACACCGGGGACGCAACAGATACGCAGTATTTT. Amino acids: CASSYTGDATDTQYF.

The chain combines TRBV5-1 with TRBJ2-7, with D perhaps matching TRBD1 (5 bases). V was cut by 1 base and J by 1 base, with 12 bases left in between. In germline, CDR1 is SGHRS, CDR2 YFSETQ. The CDR3 is made up of 15 amino acids. The CDR3 DNA is TGCGCCAGCAGCTTGTGGCAGGGAAATTCCTACGAGCAGTACTTC. Translated: CASSLWQGNSYEQYF.

The chain joins TRBV29-1 to TRBJ2-3; TRBD2 might be the D (6 bases). Germline V gene lookup returns CDR1 SQVTM and CDR2 ANQGSEA. CDR3 length: 12 residues. V was trimmed by 2 bases and J by 9 bases, leaving 12 bases between them. CDR3 loop: CSVERRAVTQYF. Here the CDR3 DNA reads TGCAGCGTTGAAAGGAGGGCAGTGACGCAGTATTTT.

The V and J genes are TRBV10-3 and TRBJ1-1; maybe TRBD1 (5 bases). Trimming took 8 bases from V and 7 from J, leaving 11 bases between them. The CDR3 runs 11 residues. Germline V gene lookup returns CDR1 ENHRY and CDR2 SYGVKD. The CDR3 DNA is TGTGCCATCCGGGGGGGTGGTGAAGCTTTCTTT. Translation: CAIRGGGEAFF.

The chain employs TRBV5-1 and TRBJ2-1, with TRBD2 identical over 8 bases. Trimming removed 2 bases from V and 10 bases from J; junction bases left unmatched: 8. The V gene's germline CDR1 is SGHRS and CDR2 YFSETQ. The CDR3 covers 14 residues. Here the CDR3 DNA reads TGCGCCAGCAGCTTTCAAGCGGGAGAAGAGGAGCAGTTCTTC. Amino acid sequence: CASSFQAGEEEQFF.

The chain employs TRBV13 and TRBJ2-2; 7 bases map to TRBD1. Germline assignment: CDR1 PRHDT and CDR2 FYEKMQ (reference sequence). The CDR3 has 17 amino acids. Germline trimming cut 6 bases from V and 1 base from J; bases unmatched to any gene: 11. CDR3 sequence reads: CASSLRWGQRNTGELFF. Here the CDR3 DNA reads TGTGCCAGCAGTCTCAGATGGGGACAGAGGAACACCGGGGAGCTGTTTTTT.

V is TRBV6-4 and J is TRBJ2-1; D may be TRBD2 (6 bases). The CDR3 length is 14 residues. Germline CDR1 is MRHNA and CDR2 is SNTAGT. Trimming shortened V by 6 bases and J by 3 bases, and 12 bases separated the two germline ends. CDR3 in amino acids: CASSPQEGYNEQFF. In DNA, the CDR3 is TGTGCCAGCAGCCCACAGGAGGGCTACAATGAGCAGTTCTTC.

The chain couples TRBV10-3 to TRBJ1-2; a possible D gene is TRBD1 (6 bases). The CDR3 runs to 13 residues. Trimming shortened V by 7 bases and J by 0 bases, and 9 bases separated the two germline ends. From germline, CDR1 is ENHRY and CDR2 SYGVKD. The CDR3 sequence: CAITRTANYGYTF. Written as DNA, the CDR3 is TGTGCCATCACCCGGACAGCTAACTATGGCTACACCTTC.

Notes on this clone: At one of its ends the junction is not consistent with the germline gene, which may arise from a read error. This chain links TRBV4-2 with TRBJ1-2; 7 bases fit TRBD1. Germline assignment: CDR1 LGHNA and CDR2 YNFKEQ. The CDR3 is made up of 16 amino acids. CDR3 residues: CASSQRTGFINYGHTF. In DNA form, the CDR3 reads TGTGCCAGCAGCCAAAGGACAGGCTTCATTAACTATGGCCACACCTTC.

This rearrangement joins TRBV4-1 to TRBJ2-1; D may be TRBD1 (6 bases). Between the trimmed V and J ends, which lost 1 base and 9 bases, there was a span of 13 bases. There are 14 residues in the CDR3. The germline V gene has CDR1 MGHRA and CDR2 YSYEKL. The CDR3 reads CASSQVDRTAEQFF. The CDR3 DNA is TGCGCCAGCAGCCAAGTTGATAGGACAGCTGAGCAGTTCTTC.